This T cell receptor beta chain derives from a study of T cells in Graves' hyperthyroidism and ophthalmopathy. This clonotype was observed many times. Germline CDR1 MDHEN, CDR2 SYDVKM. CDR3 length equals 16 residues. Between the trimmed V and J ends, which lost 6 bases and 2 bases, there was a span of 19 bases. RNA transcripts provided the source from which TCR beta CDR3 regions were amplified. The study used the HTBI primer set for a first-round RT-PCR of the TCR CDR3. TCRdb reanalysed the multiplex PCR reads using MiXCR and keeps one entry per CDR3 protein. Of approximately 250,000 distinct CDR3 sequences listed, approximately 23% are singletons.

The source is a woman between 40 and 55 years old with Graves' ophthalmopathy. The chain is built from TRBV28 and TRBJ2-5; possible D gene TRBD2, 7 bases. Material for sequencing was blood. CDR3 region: CASSPTEGEGQETQYF. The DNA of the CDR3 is TGTGCCAGCAGCCCCACGGAGGGGGAGGGTCAAGAGACCCAGTACTTC. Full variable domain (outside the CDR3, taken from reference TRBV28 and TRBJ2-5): DVKVTQSSRYLVKRTGEKVFLECVQDMDHENMFWYRQDPGLGLRLIYFSYDVKMKEKGDIPEGYSVSREKKERFSLILESASTNQTSMYLCASSPTEGEGQETQYFGPGTRLLVL.